This TCR beta chain is from a study of shared clonotypes between healthy human individuals. Regarding the study as a whole: Sharing across four donors was highest in naive CD4 (about 5%) and lowest in memory CD8 (around 0.4%). Relative to clonotypes present in all four donors, those not shared had lower generation probabilities.

Regarding this clone: The antigen is undetermined.

Using immunoSEQ multiplex PCR, the repertoire was profiled, and TCRdb retains in-frame clones only, with some absent. The top ten clones hold approximately 0.37% of a sample with 2,500,000 or so clones, 80% to 95% of them seen once. Germline V gene sequence: CDR1 MGHDK, CDR2 SYGVNS. V dropped 4 bases and J dropped 4 bases, with 11 bases sitting between them. This CDR3 is 14 amino acids long. Sequenced: naive CD4+ T cells from PBMCs. As to subset: CD45RA+ positively selected. This chain joins TRBV25-1 and TRBJ1-5; TRBD1 might be the D (5 bases). This clonotype originated in a man between 18 and 29 years old in good health. Some clones in this sample may be carry-over from other donors' samples. The DNA for the CDR3 is TGTGCCAGCAGTGGGGACCGACGGAATCAGCCCCAGCATTTT. Amino acids: CASSGDRRNQPQHF. Full variable domain (missing parts from reference TRBV25-1 and TRBJ1-5): EADIYQTPRYLVIGTGKKITLECSQTMGHDKMYWYQQDPGMELHLIHYSYGVNSTEKGDLSSESTVSRIRTEHFPLTLESARPSHTSQYLCASSGDRRNQPQHFGDGTRLSIL.